Each of the 10 T cell receptor beta chains below was sequenced from the same sample in a study of blood T cell repertoires in COVID-19. Measured with immunoSEQ multiplex PCR; TCRdb has only the in-frame clones, and not every one. This sample has some 82,000 clones, with 91% found just once. The sample was peripheral blood. Receptors were obtained from a woman aged 45-60 years in a cohort sampled during active COVID-19.

This chain joins TRBV5-4 and TRBJ1-2; 11 bases map to TRBD1. The V segment lost 2 bases and the J segment 1 base; nucleotides outside the gene matches: 4. The CDR3 has 16 residues. CDR1 is SGHNT, CDR2 YYREEE, per germline (reference sequence). The CDR3 here is CASSLRTGGFNYGYTF. DNA of the CDR3: TGTGCCAGCAGCTTAAGGACAGGGGGCTTTAACTATGGCTACACCTTC.

The chain recombines TRBV11-2 with TRBJ1-6; 8 nucleotides agree with TRBD1. After removal of 5 bases from V and 9 bases from J, the junction contained 6 bases not matched to a gene. The CDR3 contains 14 residues. Germline CDR1 is SGHAT and CDR2 is FQNNGV. The CDR3 bases are TGTGCCAGCAGCCATGGACAGGGCTCTTCACCCCTCCACTTT. Translation: CASSHGQGSSPLHF.

This clone was detected only once. The J gene is TRBJ1-4, the V gene TRBV5-4, with TRBD1 matching 10 bases. The CDR3 runs 14 residues. Germline assignment: CDR1 SGHNT and CDR2 YYREEE (reference sequence). The trim removed 4 bases at V and 8 bases at J, leaving 5 bases unmatched. DNA for the CDR3: TGTGCCAGCAGCCTACCGGGACAGGGGGAAAAACTGTTTTTT. Translated, it gives CASSLPGQGEKLFF. Drawing the rest from reference TRBV5-4 and TRBJ1-4, the complete variable domain is ETGVTQSPTHLIKTRGQQVTLRCSSQSGHNTVSWYQQALGQGPQFIFQYYREEENGRGNFPPRFSGLQFPNYSSELNVNALELDDSALYLCASSLPGQGEKLFFGSGTQLSVL.

Only one count was recorded for this clone. The chain carries TRBV19 and TRBJ2-7, with TRBD1 identical over 10 bases. The CDR3 contains 13 residues. Germline assignment: CDR1 LNHDA and CDR2 SQIVND (reference sequence). The V and J ends lost 9 bases and 2 bases, in that order; junction bases with no gene match: 4. As DNA, the CDR3 is TGTGCCAGCGGGACAGGGGTTACCTACGAGCAGTACTTC. Its translation: CASGTGVTYEQYF.

V is TRBV27 and J is TRBJ2-7; D possibly corresponds to TRBD1 (5 bases). The V gene's germline CDR1 is MNHEY and CDR2 SMNVEV (reference sequence). The CDR3 is 13 amino acids. V dropped 3 bases and J dropped 6 bases, with 12 bases sitting between them. The CDR3 DNA follows: TGTGCCAGCAGTTTCCAGGGCCGATCCGAGCAGTACTTC. Translating it yields CASSFQGRSEQYF.

The chain recombines TRBV5-1 with TRBJ2-5; 7 nucleotides align to TRBD2. Germline V gene sequence: CDR1 SGHRS, CDR2 YFSETQ. Germline trimming cut 4 bases from V and 7 bases from J; bases unmatched to any gene: 19. The CDR3 is made up of 17 amino acids. CDR3 DNA sequence: TGCGCCAGCAGCACCGAATCCCTAGCGGTAATAGGTTGGACCCAGTACTTC. It codes for CASSTESLAVIGWTQYF.

The chain has TRBV11-3 and TRBJ2-1; 15 bases match TRBD2. V was pared by 5 bases and J by 7 bases, with 3 bases of the junction left unmatched. Germline values: CDR1 SGHNT, CDR2 YENEEA. This CDR3 is built from 15 residues. This CDR3 is CASSRTSGGANEQFF. The CDR3 DNA sequence: TGTGCCAGCAGCAGGACTAGCGGGGGGGCAAATGAGCAGTTCTTC.

V is TRBV6-6 and J is TRBJ2-2; D tentatively fits TRBD1 or TRBD2 (7 bases each). V dropped 5 bases and J dropped 6 bases, with 22 bases sitting between them. CDR3 length equals 17 residues. Germline V lookup: CDR1 MNHNY, CDR2 SVGAGI (reference sequence). The DNA of the CDR3 is TGTGCCAGCAGTCGGGACAGCGGGAAAAGGGACGCCGGGGAGCTGTTTTTT. This translates into CASSRDSGKRDAGELFF.

This sequence joins TRBV5-1 and TRBJ2-6; D gene unclear. The CDR3 loop spans 15 amino acids. CDR1 and CDR2 from the germline V gene are SGHRS and YFSETQ. V lost 5 bases to trimming and J lost 0 bases, with 9 bases between them. The CDR3 is CASRSATSGANVLTF. CDR3 bases: TGCGCCAGCAGGTCAGCGACCTCTGGGGCCAACGTCCTGACTTTC.

This clone was observed a single time. The chain uses TRBV10-3 and TRBJ2-2; TRBD2 agrees at 10 bases. In germline, CDR1 is ENHRY, CDR2 SYGVKD. J was trimmed by 3 bases and V by 5 bases; bases with no gene match: 12. The CDR3 is made up of 18 amino acids. The CDR3 loop is CAISPTLAGGVYTGELFF. The DNA of the CDR3 is TGTGCCATCAGTCCTACCTTAGCGGGGGGCGTTTACACCGGGGAGCTGTTTTTT.